One and the same sample provided the 16 T cell receptor beta chains below, sequenced in a study of blood T cell repertoires in COVID-19. Assay used: immunoSEQ multiplex PCR; TCRdb lists only in-frame clones, some missing. The sample gives 170,000 or so clones, about 87% of which show up once; approximately 0.93% is in the top ten. The sample consisted of peripheral blood. The receptors stem from a woman between 18 and 30 years old who had recovered from COVID-19.

Only a few counts were recorded for this clone. The V and J genes are TRBV6-4 and TRBJ2-1; 9 nucleotides line up with TRBD1. The V and J ends lost 2 bases and 4 bases, in that order; junction bases with no gene match: 0. Germline CDR1 MRHNA, CDR2 SNTAGT. This CDR3 spans 14 amino acids. The CDR3, as DNA: TGTGCCAGCAGTGACGGACAGGGGTACAATGAGCAGTTCTTC. This translates into CASSDGQGYNEQFF.

The chain recombines TRBV19 with TRBJ1-1; D might be TRBD1 (5 bases). This CDR3 contains 12 residues. V lost 10 bases and J lost 11, with 20 bases in between. Germline loops: CDR1 LNHDA, CDR2 SQIVND (reference sequence). The CDR3 sequence: CATGVGAMYAFF. The CDR3, as DNA: TGTGCCACTGGTGTAGGGGCGATGTACGCTTTCTTT.

The CDR3 DNA reads as TGTGCCAGCTCACGAACAGGGTATGCGAACACTGAAGCTTTCTTT. Translation: CASSRTGYANTEAFF. The chain employs TRBV18 and TRBJ1-1, with D possibly matching TRBD1 (6 bases). The CDR3 has 15 amino acids. The V and J ends lost 4 bases and 1 base respectively, with 13 bases between them. Germline CDR1 is KGHSH and CDR2 is LQKENI.

The chain combines TRBV9 with TRBJ1-2, with 10 bases lining up with TRBD1. This CDR3 has 14 amino acids. Germline V gives CDR1 SGDLS, CDR2 YYNGEE. With V trimmed by 4 bases and J by 6 bases, 6 bases remained unmatched. The CDR3 loop reads CASSKPGQGHGYTF. CDR3 nucleotide sequence: TGTGCCAGCAGCAAACCGGGACAGGGGCATGGCTACACCTTC.

This chain uses TRBV19 with TRBJ2-2, with 12 bases fitting TRBD1. J gave up 0 bases and V 4 bases, and 9 bases lay outside the gene matches. Germline CDR1 is LNHDA and CDR2 is SQIVND (reference sequence). The CDR3 spans 19 residues. The CDR3 loop is CASSNLRDRGPSNTGELFF. The CDR3 nucleotides are TGTGCCAGTAGTAATCTCCGGGACAGGGGGCCTTCGAACACCGGGGAGCTGTTTTTT.

V gene TRBV6-2 or TRBV6-3 combines with J gene TRBJ2-7; D might be TRBD2 (7 bases). Germline values: CDR1 MNHEY, CDR2 SVGEGT. The CDR3 covers 12 residues. V lost 3 bases and J 7 bases, leaving 10 bases between the germline ends. The CDR3 DNA reads as TGTGCCAGCAGTTATGGGAGGGGGGAGCAGTACGTC. It encodes CASSYGRGEQYV.

V usage is TRBV18 and J usage is TRBJ2-1; 9 positions match TRBD1. The V gene end was trimmed by 2 bases and the J gene end by 4 bases; junction bases not matched to a gene: 3. From germline, CDR1 is KGHSH and CDR2 LQKENI. This CDR3 is 15 amino acids long. CDR3 in amino acids: CASSPGTGMYNEQFF. The CDR3 DNA reads as TGTGCCAGCTCACCAGGGACAGGGATGTACAATGAGCAGTTCTTC.

This chain connects TRBV5-5 to TRBJ1-2; 8 nucleotides match TRBD1. CDR1 is SGHKS, CDR2 YYEKEE, per germline (reference sequence). This CDR3 contains 14 residues. J was trimmed by 4 bases and V by 6 bases; bases with no gene match: 8. The CDR3 coding sequence is TGTGCCAGCAACCCGGGACAGGCAGTCTATGGCTACACCTTC. It encodes CASNPGQAVYGYTF.

V is TRBV4-3 and J is TRBJ1-4; tentative D call: TRBD1 (6 bases). The germline gives CDR1 LGHNA, CDR2 YSLEER. The CDR3 is 16 residues long. V shed 0 bases and J shed 11 bases, with 19 bases lying between them. CDR3 amino acids: CASSQDQGQGRGKLFF. CDR3 nucleotide sequence: TGCGCCAGCAGCCAAGATCAAGGGCAGGGGCGGGGGAAACTGTTTTTT.

This clone has just a few counts. The genes are TRBV2 and TRBJ1-2; D may be TRBD1 (5 bases). The V end was cut by 6 bases, the J end by 4 bases, with 12 bases between. Germline V gene data show CDR1 as SNHLY and CDR2 as FYNNEI. This CDR3 has 13 amino acids. The CDR3 coding sequence is TGTGCCAGCAGGGTGGGGCTAGGCTATGGCTACACCTTC. Protein product: CASRVGLGYGYTF.

This clone showed up just a few times. This sequence joins TRBV4-3 and TRBJ1-2; 9 bases agree with TRBD1. Germline trimming cut 6 bases from V and 6 bases from J; bases unmatched to any gene: 5. CDR1 is LGHNA and CDR2 is YSLEER in the germline V gene. CDR3 length: 13 amino acids. Written as DNA, the CDR3 is TGCGCCAGCAGTACAGGGGGCTCTCATGGCTACACCTTC. This gives the protein CASSTGGSHGYTF.

The V gene is TRBV5-1, the J gene TRBJ2-5, with 12 positions matching TRBD2. After removal of 0 bases from V and 4 bases from J, the junction contained 10 bases not matched to a gene. Per germline, CDR1 SGHRS and CDR2 YFSETQ. The CDR3 runs to 18 residues. CDR3: CASSLAILAGGSSETQYF. The CDR3 DNA follows: TGCGCCAGCAGCTTGGCGATACTAGCGGGAGGTTCGTCAGAGACCCAGTACTTC. The full variable domain, completed using reference TRBV5-1 and TRBJ2-5, is KAGVTQTPRYLIKTRGQQVTLSCSPISGHRSVSWYQQTPGQGLQFLFEYFSETQRNKGNFPGRFSGRQFSNSRSEMNVSTLELGDSALYLCASSLAILAGGSSETQYFGPGTRLLVL.

CDR3 coding DNA: TGTGCCAGCAGAAGCCGGACAGGGGAATCCACTGAAGCTTTCTTT. Residues: CASRSRTGESTEAFF. This chain connects TRBV5-5 to TRBJ1-1; 9 nucleotides match TRBD1. The CDR3 spans 15 residues. Trimming cost V 5 bases and J 4 bases; bases outside gene matches: 9. CDR1 and CDR2 from the germline V gene are SGHKS and YYEKEE (reference sequence).

This chain uses TRBV21-1 with TRBJ2-7; the table's D call, TRBD1, was not checked against the DNA. TRBV21-1 is noted as a pseudogene. CDR3 length: 13 amino acids. The CDR3 DNA sequence: TGTGCCAGCAGCAAATACTCTGCTGGGGGCGGGCCGGTC. The encoded protein is CASSKYSAGGGPV.

The chain couples TRBV5-6 to TRBJ1-2, with 8 bases aligning to TRBD1. The CDR3 is 14 residues long. Germline assignment: CDR1 SGHDT and CDR2 YYEEEE. V lost 3 bases and J lost 7; bases outside the gene matches: 8. The CDR3 reads CASSSWTGKRGYTF. The CDR3 DNA is TGTGCCAGCAGCTCCTGGACAGGGAAACGTGGCTACACCTTC.

This clone was picked up a small number of times. The chain carries TRBV7-6 and TRBJ2-7; TRBD1 aligns across 8 bases. This CDR3 has 14 amino acids. The germline CDR1 and CDR2 sequences are SGHVS and FNYEAQ. J lost 5 bases, V lost 3 bases, and 6 bases had no gene match. The CDR3: CASSFRGQADEQYF. CDR3 nucleotides: TGTGCCAGCAGCTTTAGGGGACAGGCGGACGAGCAGTACTTC.